The clone carrying this TCR beta chain appeared many times. The antigen remains undetermined. The CDR3 consists of 14 residues. Deletions cut 6 bases from V and 0 bases from J, with 12 bases between. The germline CDR1 and CDR2 sequences are SGHTA and FQGNSA. This sample is part of a study of T-cell memory formation after mild COVID-19. Looking at the study overall: TCR clusters largely stayed donor specific.

Overall study findings and caveats: The study detected some responding clones in pre-infection memory, suggesting cross-reactive memory joined.

From 5'RACE with constant-segment primers came TCR alpha and TCR beta cDNA libraries that carried sample barcodes and UMIs. MiXCR was run by TCRdb on the 5' RACE reads, yielding one entry per CDR3 protein. The sample contains nearly 110,000 distinct CDR3 sequences, 9.5% to 15% of which appear only once. Sequences were obtained from PBMCs or a T cell subset sorted from them (not recorded which). The chain has TRBV7-2 and TRBJ2-7, with D tentatively TRBD1 or TRBD2 (5 bases each). This sequence was found in an adult woman who had mild COVID-19 (a few samples of this study predate the infection). Cell type and time point are not known. The CDR3 protein is CASRNAGSSYEQYF. DNA of the CDR3: TGTGCCAGCAGAAACGCAGGGAGCTCCTACGAGCAGTACTTC.